This T cell receptor beta chain was captured in a study of shared clonotypes between healthy human individuals. Study-level background: Three plates were used per donor for CD4 naive, three for CD4 memory, two for CD8 naive and one for CD8 memory.

For this clone: As yet, its antigen is unknown.

Overall study results and limits: Several donors shared around 5.2% of their naive CD4 clonotypes.

TCRdb's table, derived via immunoSEQ multiplex PCR, lists solely in-frame clones and lacks some. This sample has some 1.5 million clones, with 95% to 99% found just once. The receptor was isolated from a man aged 25-45 years in good health. Sequencing used naive CD4+ T cells sorted from blood. The sample's subset: CD45RA+ positively selected.

The DNA of the CDR3 is TGTGCCAGCAGCTTAGCGGCTACGGGTAATCAGCCCCAGCATTTT. It specifies CASSLAATGNQPQHF. The rearrangement uses TRBV7-9 and TRBJ1-5; D gene uncertain. Germline CDR1 is SEHNR and CDR2 is FQNEAQ (reference sequence). The CDR3 is 15 residues long. V lost 0 bases, J lost 4 bases, and 10 bases lay in between.